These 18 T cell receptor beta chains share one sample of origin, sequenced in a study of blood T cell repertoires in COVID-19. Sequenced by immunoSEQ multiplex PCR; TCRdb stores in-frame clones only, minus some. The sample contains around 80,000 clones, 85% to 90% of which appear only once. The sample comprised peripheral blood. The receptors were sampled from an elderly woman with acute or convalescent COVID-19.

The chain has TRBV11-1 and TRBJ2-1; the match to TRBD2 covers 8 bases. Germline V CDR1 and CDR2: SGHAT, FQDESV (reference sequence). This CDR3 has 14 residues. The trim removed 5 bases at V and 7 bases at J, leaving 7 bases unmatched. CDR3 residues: CASSRSGNRNEQFF. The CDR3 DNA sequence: TGTGCCAGCAGCCGTAGCGGGAATAGGAATGAGCAGTTCTTC.

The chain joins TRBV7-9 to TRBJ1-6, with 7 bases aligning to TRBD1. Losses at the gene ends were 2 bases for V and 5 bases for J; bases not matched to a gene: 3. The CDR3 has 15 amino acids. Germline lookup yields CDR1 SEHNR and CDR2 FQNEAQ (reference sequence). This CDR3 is CASSLTGTDNSPLHF. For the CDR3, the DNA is TGTGCCAGCAGCTTAACCGGGACAGATAATTCACCCCTCCACTTT.

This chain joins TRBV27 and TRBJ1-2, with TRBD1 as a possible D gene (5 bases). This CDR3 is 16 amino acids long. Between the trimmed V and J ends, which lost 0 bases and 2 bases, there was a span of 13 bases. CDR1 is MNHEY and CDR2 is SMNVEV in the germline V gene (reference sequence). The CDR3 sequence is CASSLSGTGANYGYTF. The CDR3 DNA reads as TGTGCCAGCAGTTTATCAGGCACAGGAGCGAACTATGGCTACACCTTC.

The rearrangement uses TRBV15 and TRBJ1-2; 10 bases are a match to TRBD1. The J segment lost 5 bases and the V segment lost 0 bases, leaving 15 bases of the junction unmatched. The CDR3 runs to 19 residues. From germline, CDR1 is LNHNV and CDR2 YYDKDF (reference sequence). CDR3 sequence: CATSREGSTGGFRPYGYTF. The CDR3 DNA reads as TGTGCCACCAGCAGAGAGGGGTCGACAGGGGGCTTTAGGCCTTATGGCTACACCTTC.

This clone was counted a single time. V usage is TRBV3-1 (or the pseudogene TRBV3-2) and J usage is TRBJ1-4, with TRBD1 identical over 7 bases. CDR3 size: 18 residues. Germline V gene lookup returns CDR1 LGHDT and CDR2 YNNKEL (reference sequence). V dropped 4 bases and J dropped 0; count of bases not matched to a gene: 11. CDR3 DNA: TGTGCCAGCAGCCTTCCCGAGGACACAGGGGCAACTAATGAAAAACTGTTTTTT. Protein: CASSLPEDTGATNEKLFF.

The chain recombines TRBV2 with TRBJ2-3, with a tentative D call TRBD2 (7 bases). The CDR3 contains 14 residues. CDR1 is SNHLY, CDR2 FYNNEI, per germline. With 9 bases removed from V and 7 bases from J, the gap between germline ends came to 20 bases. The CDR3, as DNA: TGTGCCAGGACGGGGAGGGGGGCCCCCCATACGCAGTATTTT. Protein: CARTGRGAPHTQYF. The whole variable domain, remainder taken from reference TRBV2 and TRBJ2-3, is EPEVTQTPSHQVTQMGQEVILRCVPISNHLYFYWYRQILGQKVEFLVSFYNNEISEKSEIFDDQFSVERPDGSNFTLKIRSTKLEDSAMYFCARTGRGAPHTQYFGPGTRLTVL.

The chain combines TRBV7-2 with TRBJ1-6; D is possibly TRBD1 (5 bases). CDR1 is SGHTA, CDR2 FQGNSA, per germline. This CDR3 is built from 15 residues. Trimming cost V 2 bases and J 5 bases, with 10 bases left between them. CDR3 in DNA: TGTGCCAGCAGCTTATTAGGACAAAATAATTCACCCCTCCACTTT. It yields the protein CASSLLGQNNSPLHF.

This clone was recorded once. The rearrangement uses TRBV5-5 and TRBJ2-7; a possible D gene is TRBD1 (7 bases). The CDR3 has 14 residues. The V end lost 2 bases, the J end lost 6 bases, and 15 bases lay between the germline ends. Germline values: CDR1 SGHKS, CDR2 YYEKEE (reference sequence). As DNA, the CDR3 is TGTGCCAGCAGCTTTGGAAGCCAGGGGGGCGAGCAGTACTTC. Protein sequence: CASSFGSQGGEQYF. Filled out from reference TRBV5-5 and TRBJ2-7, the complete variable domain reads DAGVTQSPTHLIKTRGQQVTLRCSPISGHKSVSWYQQVLGQGPQFIFQYYEKEERGRGNFPDRFSARQFPNYSSELNVNALLLGDSALYLCASSFGSQGGEQYFGPGTRLTVT.

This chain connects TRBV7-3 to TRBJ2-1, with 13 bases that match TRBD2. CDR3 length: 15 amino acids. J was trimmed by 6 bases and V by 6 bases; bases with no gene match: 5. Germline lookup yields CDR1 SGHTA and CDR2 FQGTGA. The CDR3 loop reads CASRKTSGGSNEQFF. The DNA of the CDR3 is TGTGCCAGCAGGAAGACTAGCGGGGGGAGCAATGAGCAGTTCTTC.

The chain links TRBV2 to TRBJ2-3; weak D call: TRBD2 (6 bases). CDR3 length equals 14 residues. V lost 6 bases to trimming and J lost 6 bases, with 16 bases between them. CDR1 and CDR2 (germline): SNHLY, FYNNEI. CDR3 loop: CASSGGASPDTQYF. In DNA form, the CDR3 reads TGTGCCAGCAGCGGCGGGGCTTCCCCGGATACGCAGTATTTT.

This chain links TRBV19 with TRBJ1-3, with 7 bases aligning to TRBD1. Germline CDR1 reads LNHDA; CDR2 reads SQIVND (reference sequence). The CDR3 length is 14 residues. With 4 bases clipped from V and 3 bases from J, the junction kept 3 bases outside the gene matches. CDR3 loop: CASSTRDSGNTIYF. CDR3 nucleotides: TGTGCCAGTAGTACCAGGGACAGTGGAAACACCATATATTTT.

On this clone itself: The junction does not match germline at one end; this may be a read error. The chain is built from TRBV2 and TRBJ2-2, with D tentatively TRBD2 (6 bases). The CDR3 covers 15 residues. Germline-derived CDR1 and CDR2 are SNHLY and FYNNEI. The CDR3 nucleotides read TGTGCCAGCAGTTTAAGGACTACGAACGCCGGGGAGCTGTTTTTT. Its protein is CASSLRTTNAGELFF.

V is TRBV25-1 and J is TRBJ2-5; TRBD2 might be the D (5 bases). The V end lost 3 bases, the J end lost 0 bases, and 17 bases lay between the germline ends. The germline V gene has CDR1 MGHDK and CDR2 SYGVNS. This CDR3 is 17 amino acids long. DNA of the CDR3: TGTGCCAGCAGTGATGGGGAGATTAATATTTACCAAGAGACCCAGTACTTC. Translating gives CASSDGEINIYQETQYF.

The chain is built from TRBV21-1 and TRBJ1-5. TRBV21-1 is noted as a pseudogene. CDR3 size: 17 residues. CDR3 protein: CASSKGGRGRWNQPQHF. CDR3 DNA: TGTGCCAGCAGCAAGGGAGGAAGGGGAAGGTGGAATCAGCCCCAGCATTTT.

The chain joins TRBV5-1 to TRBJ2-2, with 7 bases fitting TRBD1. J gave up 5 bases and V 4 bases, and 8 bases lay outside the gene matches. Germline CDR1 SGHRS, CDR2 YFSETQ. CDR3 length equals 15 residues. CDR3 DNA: TGCGCCAGCAGCCCGACAGGGATCGAGACCGGGGAGCTGTTTTTT. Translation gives CASSPTGIETGELFF.

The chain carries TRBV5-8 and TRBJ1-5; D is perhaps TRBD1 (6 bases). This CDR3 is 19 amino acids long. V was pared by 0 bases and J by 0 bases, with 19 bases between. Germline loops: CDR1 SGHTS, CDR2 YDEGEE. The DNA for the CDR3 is TGTGCCAGCAGCTTGGTTATACAGAAACAGGGCTATAGCAATCAGCCCCAGCATTTT. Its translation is CASSLVIQKQGYSNQPQHF.

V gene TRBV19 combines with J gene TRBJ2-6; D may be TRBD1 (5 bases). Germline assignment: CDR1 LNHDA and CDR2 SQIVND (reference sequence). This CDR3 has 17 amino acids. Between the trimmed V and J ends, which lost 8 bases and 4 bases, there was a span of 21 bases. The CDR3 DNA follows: TGTGCCAGTGGCTCAAATACAGGTCTGGGGGGGGCCAACGTCCTGACTTTC. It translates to CASGSNTGLGGANVLTF. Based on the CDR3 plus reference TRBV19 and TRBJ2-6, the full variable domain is DGGITQSPKYLFRKEGQNVTLSCEQNLNHDAMYWYRQDPGQGLRLIYYSQIVNDFQKGDIAEGYSVSREKKESFPLTVTSAQKNPTAFYLCASGSNTGLGGANVLTFGAGSRLTVL.

CDR3 nucleotide sequence: TGCGCCAGCACCTCTGCGCGGCTTGGGACTAGCGGAAGACAAGAGACCCAGTACTTC. Protein: CASTSARLGTSGRQETQYF. This chain uses TRBV5-1 with TRBJ2-5, with 11 bases that match TRBD2. Germline V lookup: CDR1 SGHRS, CDR2 YFSETQ. Trimming cost V 6 bases and J 2 bases; bases outside gene matches: 18. The CDR3 sequence is 19 residues long.